A single sample gave rise to the 29 T cell receptor beta chains below, sequenced in a study of identical twins. One entry per CDR3 protein results from TCRdb running MiXCR on the 5' RACE reads. The sample holds 450,000 to 650,000 distinct CDR3 sequences, about 16% seen once. This same sample was also part of a study on yellow fever vaccine responses in identical twins.

The specimen was CD4+ T cells sorted from blood. The receptors derive from a woman under 30 in good health.

The J gene is TRBJ2-1, the V gene TRBV4-1; the match to TRBD1 covers 10 bases. The CDR3 has 17 residues. V trimming: 0 bases; J trimming: 4 bases; junction bases outside the gene matches: 6. CDR1 and CDR2 from the germline V gene are MGHRA and YSYEKL. The CDR3 reads CASSQEATGGNYNEQFF. The CDR3, as DNA: TGCGCCAGCAGCCAAGAGGCGACAGGGGGCAATTACAATGAGCAGTTCTTC.

This sequence joins TRBV12-3 or TRBV12-4 and TRBJ2-1; 10 bases fit TRBD1. The trim removed 3 bases at V and 4 bases at J, leaving 9 bases unmatched. This CDR3 spans 17 amino acids. CDR3 in DNA: TGTGCCAGCAGTTTGGCCCGGGACAGGGGATCATACAATGAGCAGTTCTTC. Protein: CASSLARDRGSYNEQFF.

This clonotype was recorded a few times. Here the CDR3 reads CAISESVGANTGELFF. CDR3 nucleotide sequence: TGTGCCATCAGTGAGTCGGTGGGCGCGAACACCGGGGAGCTGTTTTTT. The chain combines TRBV10-3 with TRBJ2-2; D unresolved. Trimming shortened V by 0 bases and J by 0 bases, and 8 bases separated the two germline ends. The germline V gene has CDR1 ENHRY and CDR2 SYGVKD. CDR3 length equals 16 residues.

This chain joins TRBV10-3 and TRBJ1-6; 10 nucleotides line up with TRBD1. The germline V gene encodes CDR1 ENHRY and CDR2 SYGVKD. This CDR3 is 13 amino acids long. V was clipped by 7 bases and J by 12 bases; unmatched bases: 6. CDR3 amino acids: CAINGQGDGPLHF. The CDR3 DNA follows: TGTGCCATCAACGGACAGGGGGACGGACCCCTCCACTTT.

The V gene is TRBV20-1, the J gene TRBJ1-2, with unresolved D. V lost 5 bases to trimming and J lost 6 bases, with 16 bases between them. Germline loops: CDR1 DFQATT, CDR2 SNEGSKA (reference sequence). This CDR3 has 13 amino acids. The CDR3 region is CSARTYPGDGYTF. CDR3 bases: TGCAGTGCTCGGACCTATCCTGGGGATGGCTACACCTTC.

CDR3 sequence (DNA): TGTGCCAGCAGCCCTGGGGTCTTGGGAGTGACAGATACGCAGTATTTT. Translation gives CASSPGVLGVTDTQYF. The J gene is TRBJ2-3, the V gene TRBV11-1, with D tentatively TRBD2 (5 bases). Trimming took off 5 bases at V and 3 bases at J, with 18 bases between the two ends. The germline V gene has CDR1 SGHAT and CDR2 FQDESV (reference sequence). The CDR3 has 16 residues.

This clonotype turned up a few times. The chain is built from TRBV10-2 and TRBJ2-2; D gene uncertain. Trimming pared 7 bases from V and 0 bases from J, leaving 9 bases between. The CDR3 covers 14 residues. Germline CDR1 reads WSHSY; CDR2 reads SAAADI. The CDR3 loop reads CASISSANTGELFF. The CDR3 DNA sequence: TGCGCCAGCATTTCATCCGCGAACACCGGGGAGCTGTTTTTT.

The chain joins TRBV29-1 to TRBJ1-1; no reliable D call. The CDR3 is 15 amino acids. Germline-derived CDR1 and CDR2 are SQVTM and ANQGSEA. V dropped 1 base and J dropped 1 base, with 13 bases sitting between them. The CDR3 bases are TGCAGCGTTGAAGGTAACAATTTGGGGAACACTGAAGCTTTCTTT. Its protein product is CSVEGNNLGNTEAFF.

In DNA, the CDR3 is TGTGCCACCAGAGGATCACAAGAGACCCAGTACTTC. It translates to CATRGSQETQYF. The rearrangement links TRBV24-1 to TRBJ2-5; no firm D call. CDR1 is KGHDR and CDR2 is SFDVKD in the germline V gene. The CDR3 is made up of 12 amino acids. V lost 7 bases to trimming and J lost 2 bases, with 7 bases between them.

This clonotype was detected only a few times. The genes are TRBV21-1 and TRBJ2-2; the D call in the table, TRBD2, was not verified against the DNA. TRBV21-1 corresponds to a pseudogene. The CDR3 is made up of 16 amino acids. The CDR3 loop is CASSKAGGRSTGELFF. DNA for the CDR3: TGTGCCAGCAGCAAAGCGGGAGGACGAAGCACCGGGGAGCTGTTTTTT.

This clonotype was picked up a small number of times. J is TRBJ1-1 and V is TRBV20-1; D ambiguous. The CDR3 totals 12 residues. With 4 bases removed from V and 0 bases from J, the gap between germline ends came to 6 bases. CDR1 is DFQATT and CDR2 is SNEGSKA in the germline V gene (reference sequence). The CDR3 protein is CSATEMNTEAFF. CDR3 bases: TGCAGTGCTACCGAAATGAACACTGAAGCTTTCTTT.

The sample holds a few counts of this clonotype. V usage is TRBV28 and J usage is TRBJ2-1, with D possibly TRBD2 on 6 matching bases. CDR3 size: 15 residues. The germline V gene has CDR1 MDHEN and CDR2 SYDVKM. V was clipped by 1 base and J by 8 bases, with 15 bases between them. CDR3 loop: CASSLLAAGTDEQFF. CDR3 nucleotide sequence: TGTGCCAGCAGTTTATTAGCGGCAGGGACGGATGAGCAGTTCTTC.

In its sample, this clonotype was seen a few times. CDR3 sequence (DNA): TGCAGCGTTGAAGGGGGGGCTAGCGGGACCTACAATGAGCAGTTCTTC. Translated: CSVEGGASGTYNEQFF. The J gene is TRBJ2-1, the V gene TRBV29-1; 9 bases align to TRBD2. Germline V gives CDR1 SQVTM, CDR2 ANQGSEA. V was clipped by 1 base and J by 2 bases; unmatched bases: 6. CDR3 length: 16 residues.

The rearrangement uses TRBV5-1 and TRBJ2-3; TRBD1 matches at 7 bases. CDR1 is SGHRS and CDR2 is YFSETQ in the germline V gene. CDR3 length: 14 amino acids. V was pared by 1 base and J by 2 bases, with 1 base of the junction left unmatched. The CDR3 nucleotides read TGCGCCAGCAGCTTGACAGGGGCCACAGATACGCAGTATTTT. This codes for CASSLTGATDTQYF.

The rearrangement joins TRBV5-1 to TRBJ2-1; TRBD2 aligns across 12 bases. This CDR3 has 21 residues. Unmatched junction bases numbered 13, after V lost 0 bases and J lost 0 bases. The V gene's germline CDR1 is SGHRS and CDR2 YFSETQ. The CDR3 DNA reads as TGCGCCAGCAGCTTGGTCCTAGCGGGGGGGCCCCCACGCAGCTCCTACAATGAGCAGTTCTTC. It encodes CASSLVLAGGPPRSSYNEQFF. The full variable domain, in which reference TRBV5-1 and TRBJ2-1 provide the parts outside the CDR3, is KAGVTQTPRYLIKTRGQQVTLSCSPISGHRSVSWYQQTPGQGLQFLFEYFSETQRNKGNFPGRFSGRQFSNSRSEMNVSTLELGDSALYLCASSLVLAGGPPRSSYNEQFFGPGTRLTVL.

This chain joins TRBV5-5 and TRBJ2-7, with 7 bases aligning to TRBD1. The CDR3 runs to 15 residues. V dropped 0 bases and J dropped 3; count of bases not matched to a gene: 6. Germline CDR1 SGHKS, CDR2 YYEKEE (reference sequence). CDR3 sequence reads: CASSLDPGGHYEQYF. CDR3 sequence (DNA): TGTGCCAGCAGCTTGGACCCAGGGGGACACTACGAGCAGTACTTC.

This clonotype was recorded a few times. The chain joins TRBV12-3 or TRBV12-4 to TRBJ2-4; no firm D call. The CDR3 spans 15 residues. V lost 6 bases and J lost 5, with 17 bases in between. Here the CDR3 reads CASSGRWASENIQYF. CDR3 in DNA: TGTGCCAGCAGCGGCCGATGGGCGAGCGAAAACATTCAGTACTTC.

The genes are TRBV20-1 and TRBJ1-2, with no clear D. Trimming took off 0 bases at V and 0 bases at J, with 8 bases between the two ends. This CDR3 has 14 residues. CDR1 DFQATT and CDR2 SNEGSKA come from the germline V gene (reference sequence). CDR3 region: CSARDGQANYGYTF. In DNA, the CDR3 is TGCAGTGCTAGAGATGGGCAGGCTAACTATGGCTACACCTTC.

This chain connects TRBV6-5 to TRBJ2-3, with TRBD2 as a possible D gene (7 bases). V lost 5 bases, J lost 4 bases, and 16 bases lay in between. CDR3 size: 15 residues. Germline values: CDR1 MNHEY, CDR2 SVGAGI. CDR3 in DNA: TGTGCCAGCAGTATCCTCGCGGGGGCGTCAGATACGCAGTATTTT. It yields the protein CASSILAGASDTQYF.

In this sample, this clonotype turned up a few times. This CDR3 reads CSARDPAAAGRYNEQFF. CDR3 nucleotides: TGCAGTGCTAGAGATCCAGCGGCGGCTGGACGATACAATGAGCAGTTCTTC. This sequence joins TRBV20-1 and TRBJ2-1; TRBD2 might be the D (5 bases). Trimming cost V 0 bases and J 4 bases, with 19 bases left between them. CDR1 and CDR2 from the germline V gene are DFQATT and SNEGSKA (reference sequence). The CDR3 has 17 amino acids.

This clonotype was seen a handful of times. The chain links TRBV10-3 to TRBJ2-3; 13 bases are a match to TRBD2. V gave up 10 bases and J gave up 0 bases; unmatched junction bases: 4. This CDR3 contains 15 residues. CDR1 and CDR2 from the germline V gene are ENHRY and SYGVKD. CDR3 loop: CATRTSGGSTDTQYF. CDR3 in DNA: TGTGCCACGAGGACTAGCGGGGGTAGCACAGATACGCAGTATTTT.

This clonotype was recorded a few times. This rearrangement joins TRBV5-1 to TRBJ2-3, with 10 bases aligning to TRBD1. J gave up 4 bases and V 4 bases, and 15 bases lay outside the gene matches. This CDR3 is 18 amino acids long. Germline V gene data show CDR1 as SGHRS and CDR2 as YFSETQ. For the CDR3, the DNA is TGCGCCAGCAGCGGGAGGCCCCCCGGGACAGGGGAATCAGATACGCAGTATTTT. Translated: CASSGRPPGTGESDTQYF.

J is TRBJ2-7 and V is TRBV28, with TRBD1 as a possible D gene (7 bases). This CDR3 comprises 15 residues. Germline V gives CDR1 MDHEN, CDR2 SYDVKM. Trimming cost V 6 bases and J 2 bases, with 17 bases left between them. The CDR3 DNA follows: TGTGCCAGCAGCTCGACAGGGACTGGGACCTACGAGCAGTACTTC. The encoded protein is CASSSTGTGTYEQYF.

This clonotype was counted a few times. This chain connects TRBV3-1 to TRBJ2-5; 8 bases align to TRBD1. J was trimmed by 5 bases and V by 6 bases; bases with no gene match: 5. The CDR3 contains 13 residues. CDR1 is LGHDT and CDR2 is YNNKEL in the germline V gene (reference sequence). The CDR3 reads CASRQGGRETQYF. For the CDR3, the DNA is TGTGCCAGCAGACAGGGGGGCAGGGAGACCCAGTACTTC.

In its sample, this clonotype was seen a few times. V is TRBV3-1 and J is TRBJ2-5; D might be TRBD1 or TRBD2, each matching 5 bases. CDR1 and CDR2 (germline): LGHDT, YNNKEL (reference sequence). Trimming stripped 5 bases from V and 4 bases from J, with 20 bases between. The CDR3 totals 16 residues. CDR3 sequence: CASSSRDRTIGETQYF. As DNA, the CDR3 is TGTGCCAGCAGCTCCCGGGACCGAACCATCGGAGAGACCCAGTACTTC.

This clonotype was recorded many times. The rearrangement links TRBV7-9 to TRBJ2-7, with 12 bases that match TRBD2. Germline V gene sequence: CDR1 SEHNR, CDR2 FQNEAQ (reference sequence). V lost 3 bases and J lost 1; bases outside the gene matches: 1. The CDR3 length is 15 residues. The CDR3 sequence: CASSFGLAGSYEQYF. DNA of the CDR3: TGTGCCAGCAGCTTCGGACTAGCGGGATCCTACGAGCAGTACTTC.

The chain combines TRBV5-1 with TRBJ2-3; D is ambiguous. Germline values: CDR1 SGHRS, CDR2 YFSETQ. The CDR3 has 14 amino acids. V was trimmed by 4 bases and J by 3 bases, leaving 12 bases between them. The CDR3 here is CASSVDTPTDTQYF. In nucleotides, the CDR3 is TGCGCCAGCAGCGTTGACACCCCGACAGATACGCAGTATTTT.

The chain employs TRBV6-4 and TRBJ2-7; tentative D call: TRBD1 (6 bases). The CDR3 length is 14 residues. V lost 6 bases and J 7 bases, leaving 19 bases between the germline ends. Germline V gene data show CDR1 as MRHNA and CDR2 as SNTAGT. CDR3 residues: CASSPRGWSWEQYV. CDR3 DNA: TGTGCCAGCAGCCCCAGGGGATGGAGTTGGGAGCAGTACGTC.

The chain carries TRBV11-1 and TRBJ1-4; D gene uncertain. The germline gives CDR1 SGHAT, CDR2 FQDESV (reference sequence). The CDR3 extends over 15 amino acids. Trimming took 5 bases from V and 5 from J, leaving 15 bases between them. The CDR3 nucleotides read TGTGCCAGCAGCGCCTCCTTCGGAATAAATGAAAAACTGTTTTTT. Translating it yields CASSASFGINEKLFF. The variable domain in full, completed from reference TRBV11-1 and TRBJ1-4, reads EAEVAQSPRYKITEKSQAVAFWCDPISGHATLYWYRQILGQGPELLVQFQDESVVDDSQLPKDRFSAERLKGVDSTLKIQPAELGDSAMYLCASSASFGINEKLFFGSGTQLSVL.